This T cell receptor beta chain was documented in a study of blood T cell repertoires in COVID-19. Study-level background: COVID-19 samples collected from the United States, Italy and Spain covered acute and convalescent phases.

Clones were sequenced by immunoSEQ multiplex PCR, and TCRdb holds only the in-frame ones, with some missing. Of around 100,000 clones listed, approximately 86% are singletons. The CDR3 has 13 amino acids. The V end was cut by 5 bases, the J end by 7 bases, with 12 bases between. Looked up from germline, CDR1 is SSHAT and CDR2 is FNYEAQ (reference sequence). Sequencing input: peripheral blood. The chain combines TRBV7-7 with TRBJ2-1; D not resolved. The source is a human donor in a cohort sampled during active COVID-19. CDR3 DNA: TGTGCCAGCAGCCTCTCCTGGCAAAATGAGCAGTTCTTC. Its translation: CASSLSWQNEQFF.